This is a list of T cell receptor beta chains from one sample in a study of beta chain features in type 1 diabetes. Generated by immunoSEQ multiplex PCR, the TCRdb table keeps only in-frame clones and is missing some. The sample records under 550,000 clones, about an eighth being singletons. What was sequenced was naive CD4+ T cells from blood. The receptor source for this set is a young woman in good health. Both conserved end residues are trimmed from each CDR3. The order of the fields is J gene, V gene, clone size, CDR3 protein. Where a row states a size, it is once, few, many or the class of an expanded clone; other rows omit it.

>TRBJ1-1|TRBV14|few
ASSQRDLGTEAF
>TRBJ2-1|TRBV29-1|few
SVEVPQRAF
>TRBJ2-7|TRBV20-1|few
SARISYEQY
>TRBJ1-1|TRBV4-1|NA
ASSQVGGRNTEAF
>TRBJ1-1|TRBV27|few
ASHVQADTEAF
>TRBJ1-1|TRBV29-1|NA
SVDRQGEKAF
>TRBJ2-5|TRBV4-3|NA
ASSQDVAGGGETQY
>TRBJ1-4|TRBV5-4|few
ASSYKGANEKLF
>TRBJ1-2|TRBV14|NA
ASSQEKIGPGRGYT
>TRBJ2-3|TRBV4-2|few
ASSQDGGGTSTDTQY
>TRBJ2-1|TRBV5-4|few
ASTPKGAVYNEQF
>TRBJ2-2|TRBV15|NA
ATSRSITQGIGELF
>TRBJ1-1|TRBV30|few
AWSRGLTVNTEAF
>TRBJ2-1|TRBV10-3|few
ATRTDTYNEQF
>TRBJ2-2|TRBV14|NA
ASSLGPNTGELF
>TRBJ1-1|TRBV10-3|NA
AISDRFTEAF
>TRBJ1-2|TRBV28|few
ASSLTDYGYT
>TRBJ2-2|TRBV6-5|few
ASSLQTTTGELF
>TRBJ2-1|TRBV10-3|few
AIRGPNNEQF